The 15 T cell receptor beta chains below were found in one sample sequenced in a study of blood T cell repertoires in COVID-19. The method was immunoSEQ multiplex PCR; TCRdb's version includes in-frame clones alone and lacks a portion of them. This table holds roughly 150,000 clones, around 87% found once. Sequenced sample: peripheral blood. All receptors derive from a human donor in a cohort sampled during active COVID-19.

V and J are TRBV19 and TRBJ2-2; D gene uncertain. Trimming removed 8 bases from V and 4 bases from J, with 8 bases in between. Germline V gene lookup returns CDR1 LNHDA and CDR2 SQIVND (reference sequence). The CDR3 extends over 12 amino acids. CDR3 nucleotide sequence: TGTGCCAGTGAACAGACCACCGGGGAGCTGTTTTTT. This codes for CASEQTTGELFF.

This chain uses TRBV20-1 with TRBJ2-7; 7 nucleotides match TRBD2. The J segment lost 1 base and the V segment lost 3 bases, leaving 12 bases of the junction unmatched. This CDR3 is built from 16 residues. The germline CDR1 and CDR2 sequences are DFQATT and SNEGSKA (reference sequence). The DNA for the CDR3 is TGCAGTGCTAGTCTCCTTTTCGCTAGCGGATCCTACGAGCAGTACTTC. Its protein product is CSASLLFASGSYEQYF.

This chain connects TRBV28 to TRBJ1-5; the D is unclear. This CDR3 has 14 amino acids. CDR1 is MDHEN, CDR2 SYDVKM, per germline. V shed 6 bases and J shed 0 bases, with 9 bases lying between them. CDR3 residues: CASSLSYSNQPQHF. For the CDR3, the DNA is TGTGCCAGCAGCCTATCCTATAGCAATCAGCCCCAGCATTTT.

The chain links TRBV5-6 to TRBJ2-5; 7 bases map to TRBD2. The V and J ends lost 4 bases and 5 bases, in that order; junction bases with no gene match: 5. The CDR3 totals 13 residues. Germline CDR1 reads SGHDT; CDR2 reads YYEEEE. In DNA, the CDR3 is TGTGCCAGCAGCCTGCTGACTAGCGAGACCCAGTACTTC. Translation: CASSLLTSETQYF.

J is TRBJ2-7 and V is TRBV5-1; TRBD1 matches at 9 bases. The V gene end was trimmed by 3 bases and the J gene end by 1 base; junction bases not matched to a gene: 5. CDR3 length equals 15 residues. Germline V lookup: CDR1 SGHRS, CDR2 YFSETQ. DNA of the CDR3: TGCGCCAGCAGCTGGGCCGGGACAGGGTCCTACGAGCAGTACTTC. Its protein is CASSWAGTGSYEQYF.

This sequence joins TRBV9 and TRBJ2-1, with 8 nucleotides matching TRBD2. In germline, CDR1 is SGDLS, CDR2 YYNGEE. The V gene end was trimmed by 0 bases and the J gene end by 8 bases; junction bases not matched to a gene: 10. The CDR3 covers 16 residues. The DNA of the CDR3 is TGTGCCAGCAGCGTAGAAGGGACTAGATCCCGACATGAGCAGTTCTTC. This codes for CASSVEGTRSRHEQFF.

The chain recombines TRBV28 with TRBJ2-7; a possible D gene is TRBD1 (6 bases). Trimming removed 6 bases at V and 3 bases at J, with 12 bases between. Germline assignment: CDR1 MDHEN and CDR2 SYDVKM. This CDR3 has 13 residues. CDR3 bases: TGTGCCAGCAGACTGACAGGTGGCTACGAGCAGTACTTC. Encoded protein: CASRLTGGYEQYF.

This chain links TRBV6-5 with TRBJ1-5, with D unresolved. Trimming cost V 2 bases and J 2 bases, with 4 bases left between them. The CDR3 contains 13 residues. The germline CDR1 and CDR2 sequences are MNHEY and SVGAGI. CDR3 protein: CASSYGGNQPQHF. The CDR3 DNA reads TGTGCCAGCAGTTACGGAGGCAATCAGCCCCAGCATTTT.

This clone has just a few counts. The chain has TRBV19 and TRBJ2-1, with 12 bases fitting TRBD1. Trimming cost V 6 bases and J 6 bases; bases outside gene matches: 6. The germline V gene encodes CDR1 LNHDA and CDR2 SQIVND (reference sequence). The length of the CDR3 is 15 residues. CDR3 amino acids: CASRLRDRGLNEQFF. The CDR3 DNA sequence: TGTGCCAGTAGGCTCCGGGACAGGGGGCTCAATGAGCAGTTCTTC.

The V gene is TRBV19, the J gene TRBJ2-1; D is possibly TRBD2 (7 bases). This CDR3 is built from 15 residues. Germline lookup yields CDR1 LNHDA and CDR2 SQIVND (reference sequence). Trimming removed 3 bases at V and 10 bases at J, with 19 bases between. DNA of the CDR3: TGTGCCAGTAGTATCTCACTGGAGGGGGGAGGGGAGCAGTTCTTC. It codes for CASSISLEGGGEQFF.

This chain joins TRBV7-6 and TRBJ2-5, with TRBD2 matching over 10 bases. CDR3 length: 17 residues. Germline V gives CDR1 SGHVS, CDR2 FNYEAQ. V lost 4 bases to trimming and J lost 2 bases; unmatched junction nucleotides: 10. CDR3 sequence reads: CASSSDLPTSGQETQYF. The CDR3 DNA sequence: TGTGCCAGCAGCTCTGATCTCCCGACTAGCGGGCAAGAGACCCAGTACTTC.

This chain uses TRBV21-1 with TRBJ2-2; TRBD1, the D gene given by the table, was not confirmed from the DNA. TRBV21-1 is a recognized pseudogene. The length of the CDR3 is 15 residues. The CDR3 spells CASIGGTGLTGELFF. For the CDR3, the DNA is TGTGCCAGCATAGGGGGGACAGGGCTGACCGGGGAGCTGTTTTTT.

The chain links TRBV19 to TRBJ1-3; the match to TRBD1 covers 9 bases. Trimming took 7 bases from V and 4 from J; bases not matched to a gene: 5. The CDR3 is 14 residues long. The germline CDR1 and CDR2 sequences are LNHDA and SQIVND (reference sequence). CDR3 nucleotide sequence: TGTGCCAGTATCCGGACAGGGGTCGGAAACACCATATATTTT. Its protein product is CASIRTGVGNTIYF.

V gene TRBV28 combines with J gene TRBJ1-2; D uncertain. CDR1 and CDR2 (germline): MDHEN, SYDVKM. The CDR3 is made up of 16 amino acids. V dropped 5 bases and J dropped 0 bases, with 16 bases sitting between them. In DNA, the CDR3 is TGTGCCAGCAGTCCAACCTCGGTTCGAGCTAACTATGGCTACACCTTC. This sequence encodes CASSPTSVRANYGYTF.

This rearrangement joins TRBV4-1 to TRBJ2-7; tentative D call: TRBD2 (5 bases). Germline CDR1 and CDR2: MGHRA and YSYEKL. There are 15 residues in the CDR3. V was clipped by 1 base and J by 0 bases, with 10 bases between them. This CDR3 reads CASSQGLTSSYEQYF. The DNA for the CDR3 is TGCGCCAGCAGCCAAGGGCTAACTAGCTCCTACGAGCAGTACTTC.